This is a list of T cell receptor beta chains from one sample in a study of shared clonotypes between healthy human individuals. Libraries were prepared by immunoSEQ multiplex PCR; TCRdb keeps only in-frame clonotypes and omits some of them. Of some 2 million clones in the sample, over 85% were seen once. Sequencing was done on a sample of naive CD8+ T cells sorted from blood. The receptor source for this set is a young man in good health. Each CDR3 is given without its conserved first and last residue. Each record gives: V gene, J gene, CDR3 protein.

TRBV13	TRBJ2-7	ASSSSDKAYEQY
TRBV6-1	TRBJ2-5	ATRLAGGETQY
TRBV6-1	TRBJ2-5	ASSEFDRGEQETQY
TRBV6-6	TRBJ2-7	ASSYVAGGNSYEQY
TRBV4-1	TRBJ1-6	ASSQEVAGGLYSVYNSPLH
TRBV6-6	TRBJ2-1	ASSYGENNEQF
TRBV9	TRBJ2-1	ASSVVAGSYNEQF
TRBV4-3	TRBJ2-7	ASSRAPEGDYEQY
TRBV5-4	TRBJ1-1	ASSDAGQATEAF
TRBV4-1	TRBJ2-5	ASSQILRQGQETQY
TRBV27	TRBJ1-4	ASTRTGSNEKLF
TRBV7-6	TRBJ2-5	ASSLDRRSFQETQY
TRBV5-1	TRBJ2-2	ASSNSISGAPESGELF
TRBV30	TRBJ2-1	AWSVRGGNNEQF
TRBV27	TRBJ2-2	ASSLAGVYNTGELF
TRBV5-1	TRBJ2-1	ASSLREQSSSYNEQF
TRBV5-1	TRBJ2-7	ASSIGQGAHEQY
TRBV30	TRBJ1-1	AWGSPEAF
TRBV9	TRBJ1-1	ASSVLVNTEAF
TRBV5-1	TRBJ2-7	ASSFEGSYEQY
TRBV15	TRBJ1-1	ATSREDGLNTEAF
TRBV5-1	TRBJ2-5	ASSLVSEPWPQY
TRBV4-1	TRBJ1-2	ASSQGGSGGGYT
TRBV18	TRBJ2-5	ASSPPSAVKETQY
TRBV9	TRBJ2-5	ASSVELAGGPETQY
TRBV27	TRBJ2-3	ASSLSPRGGTDTQY
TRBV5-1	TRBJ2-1	ASSLGSGLEQF
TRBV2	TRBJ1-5	ASSETPGQGVGQPQH
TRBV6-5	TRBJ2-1	ASSYAGGDYEQF
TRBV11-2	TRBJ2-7	ASSFGSSSYEQY
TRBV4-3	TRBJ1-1	ASSQVEGNTEAF
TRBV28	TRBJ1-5	ASSLSQALGNQPQH
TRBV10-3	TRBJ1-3	AIYQFERNTIY
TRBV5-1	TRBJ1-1	ASSLSFNTEAF
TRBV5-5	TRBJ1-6	ASSPGQRDSPLH
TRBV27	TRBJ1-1	ASSFTMNTEAF
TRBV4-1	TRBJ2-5	ASSRLTSDQETQY